Reported below is one T cell receptor (beta chain). Clones were sequenced by immunoSEQ multiplex PCR, and TCRdb holds only the in-frame ones, with some missing. The table includes some 260,000 clones, 85% to 95% detected once. The sample belongs to a study of blood T cell repertoires in COVID-19. Across 20 to 25 US areas, participants ranged in age from about 18 to 90 years. The CDR3 spans 15 residues. V was pared by 2 bases and J by 8 bases, with 6 bases of the junction left unmatched. Germline V gene lookup returns CDR1 SEHNR and CDR2 FQNEAQ (reference sequence). Sequenced sample: PBMCs or T cells enriched from blood (not recorded which). The receptor's source is a woman aged 18 to 35 who had recovered from COVID-19. The V gene is TRBV7-9, the J gene TRBJ1-6, with 7 bases aligning to TRBD1. CDR3 residues: CASSLSAGGDSPLHF. The CDR3 region has the DNA TGTGCCAGCAGCTTAAGTGCAGGGGGAGATTCACCCCTCCACTTT.